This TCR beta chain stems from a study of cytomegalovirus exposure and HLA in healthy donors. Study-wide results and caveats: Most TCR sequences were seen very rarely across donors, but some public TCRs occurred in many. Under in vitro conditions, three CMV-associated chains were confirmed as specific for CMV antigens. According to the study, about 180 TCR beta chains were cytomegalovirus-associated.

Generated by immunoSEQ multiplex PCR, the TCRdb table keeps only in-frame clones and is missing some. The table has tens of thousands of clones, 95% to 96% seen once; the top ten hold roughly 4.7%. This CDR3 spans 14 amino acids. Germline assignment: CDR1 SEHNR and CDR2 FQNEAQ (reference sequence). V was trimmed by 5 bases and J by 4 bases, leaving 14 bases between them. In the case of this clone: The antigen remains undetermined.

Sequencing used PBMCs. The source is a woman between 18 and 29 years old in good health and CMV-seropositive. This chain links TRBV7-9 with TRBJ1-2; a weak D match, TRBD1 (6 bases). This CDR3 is CASSPILGAYGYTF. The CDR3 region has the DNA TGTGCCAGCAGCCCAATCCTGGGGGCCTATGGCTACACCTTC.